A single sample is the source of the 17 T cell receptor beta chains below, sequenced in a study of regulatory T cells in long-lasting Graves disease (dated by TCRdb to the early 2020s). The sample's time point, from its label and the paper: persistent/refractory GD, antithyroid drugs over 5 years with positive TRAb. For both TCR sequencing and RNA sequencing, RNA was extracted from PBMCs in TRIzol. Library method: multiplex PCR. The sample was run on an Illumina HiSeq 4000. To build TCR beta libraries, CDR3 regions were amplified by Arm-PCR using iRepertoire HTBI primers. Using fastp trimming at Q25 and MiXCR clonotype assembly, TCRdb reanalyzed the public sequencing data and kept in-frame beta chains. When rows share a CDR3 protein, they turn into one entry using the most common DNA and genes. Present in this sample are around 460,000 distinct CDR3 sequences, 20% to 25% of which were seen just once. The leading ten clones occupy roughly 13% of the sample.

The input for sequencing was peripheral blood mononuclear cells (PBMCs), taken when the disease was refractory, from a patient treated with antithyroid drugs. Receptors originate from a female donor with Graves disease.

This chain connects TRBV20-1 to TRBJ2-7, with 10 bases aligning to TRBD1. J lost 7 bases, V lost 3 bases, and 9 bases had no gene match. This CDR3 spans 14 amino acids. Per the germline V gene, CDR1 is DFQATT and CDR2 is SNEGSKA (reference sequence). CDR3 nucleotides: TGCAGTGCTAGCCGGGACAGGGGACTTCAGGAGCAGTACTTC. Amino acids: CSASRDRGLQEQYF.

The chain links TRBV6-4 to TRBJ2-5; either TRBD1 or TRBD2 may supply D (6 bases each). Germline assignment: CDR1 MRHNA and CDR2 SNTAGT. The CDR3 loop spans 14 amino acids. Trimming cost V 7 bases and J 2 bases, with 14 bases left between them. The CDR3 here is CASTRGGPQETQYF. CDR3 DNA: TGTGCCAGCACCCGAGGGGGGCCGCAAGAGACCCAGTACTTC.

This clonotype was seen repeatedly, ten times or more. This rearrangement joins TRBV2 to TRBJ2-5; D unresolved. Germline V gene data show CDR1 as SNHLY and CDR2 as FYNNEI. The CDR3 has 13 amino acids. V lost 2 bases and J 5 bases, leaving 9 bases between the germline ends. The CDR3 DNA is TGTGCCAGCAGTGAATTTGGTTTCGAGACCCAGTACTTC. It yields the protein CASSEFGFETQYF.

In its sample, this clonotype was seen a few times. This chain uses TRBV20-1 with TRBJ2-3, with D unclear. The CDR3 extends over 11 amino acids. From germline, CDR1 is DFQATT and CDR2 SNEGSKA (reference sequence). V shed 1 base and J shed 3 bases, with 2 bases lying between them. Written as DNA, the CDR3 is TGCAGTGCTAGAGCTACAGATACGCAGTATTTT. As protein: CSARATDTQYF.

This clonotype was detected a few times. The V call is TRBV20-1, the J call TRBJ1-1; TRBD1 might be the D (5 bases). The CDR3 is made up of 14 amino acids. With 0 bases removed from V and 3 bases from J, the gap between germline ends came to 11 bases. Germline CDR1 DFQATT, CDR2 SNEGSKA (reference sequence). The CDR3 DNA is TGCAGTGCTAGAGATCGTGCGGGGGACACTGAAGCTTTCTTT. This translates into CSARDRAGDTEAFF.

This clonotype has just a few counts. The gene calls are TRBV5-1 and TRBJ1-6; no firm D call. CDR1 is SGHRS, CDR2 YFSETQ, per germline. Between the trimmed V and J ends, which lost 0 bases and 7 bases, there was a span of 11 bases. The CDR3 runs to 15 residues. CDR3 sequence reads: CASSLVSSGNSPLHF. The CDR3 DNA sequence: TGCGCCAGCAGCTTGGTATCATCGGGGAATTCACCCCTCCACTTT.

The CDR3, as DNA: TGTGCCAGCAGCCGCTTGAGGGCAAAGAACACCGGGGAGCTGTTTTTT. Translating gives CASSRLRAKNTGELFF. The chain carries TRBV28 and TRBJ2-2, with a tentative D call TRBD2 (5 bases). Germline V gene sequence: CDR1 MDHEN, CDR2 SYDVKM. This CDR3 has 16 amino acids. The germline V and J ends were trimmed by 6 bases and 1 base, with 15 bases remaining between them. Together with reference TRBV28 and TRBJ2-2, the CDR3 gives the full variable domain: DVKVTQSSRYLVKRTGEKVFLECVQDMDHENMFWYRQDPGLGLRLIYFSYDVKMKEKGDIPEGYSVSREKKERFSLILESASTNQTSMYLCASSRLRAKNTGELFFGEGSRLTVL.

J is TRBJ1-5 and V is TRBV19; 7 bases line up with TRBD1. The CDR3 is 14 amino acids. Looked up from germline, CDR1 is LNHDA and CDR2 is SQIVND (reference sequence). The J segment lost 5 bases and the V segment lost 9 bases, leaving 10 bases of the junction unmatched. For the CDR3, the DNA is TGTGCCAGCTCGGGACAGCCAAGGGATCAGCCCCAGCATTTT. Amino acid sequence: CASSGQPRDQPQHF.

This clonotype was counted a few times. The chain recombines TRBV7-2 with TRBJ2-2; the D gene is possibly TRBD2 (6 bases). V lost 2 bases, J lost 6 bases, and 25 bases lay in between. The germline V gene has CDR1 SGHTA and CDR2 FQGNSA. This CDR3 has 19 amino acids. The CDR3 DNA reads as TGTGCCAGCAGCTTACAAAACCCCTGGGGACTCGGAGGTCCCGGGGAGCTGTTTTTT. Translating gives CASSLQNPWGLGGPGELFF.

This clonotype occurred many times. The chain carries TRBV28 and TRBJ1-2, with D uncertain. The germline gives CDR1 MDHEN, CDR2 SYDVKM. Trimming took off 2 bases at V and 6 bases at J, with 10 bases between the two ends. This CDR3 is built from 13 residues. CDR3 coding DNA: TGTGCCAGCAGTTTAAATACGGGCCATGGCTACACCTTC. The encoded protein is CASSLNTGHGYTF.

This clonotype was detected many times. This chain links TRBV28 with TRBJ1-1, with 7 bases matching TRBD1. This CDR3 comprises 18 residues. Per germline, CDR1 MDHEN and CDR2 SYDVKM. The V segment lost 3 bases and the J segment 5 bases; nucleotides outside the gene matches: 18. The CDR3 region is CASSFVVTLGRGRTEAFF. The CDR3 nucleotides are TGTGCCAGCAGTTTCGTGGTTACCCTAGGGAGGGGGCGGACTGAAGCTTTCTTT.

This clonotype appeared many times. This sequence joins TRBV29-1 and TRBJ1-1; no clear D gene. Looked up from germline, CDR1 is SQVTM and CDR2 is ANQGSEA. Trimming took off 4 bases at V and 5 bases at J, with 11 bases between the two ends. CDR3 length equals 12 residues. Here the CDR3 DNA reads TGCAGCGTTGGGACCCCCGGGACTGAAGCTTTCTTT. Translation gives CSVGTPGTEAFF.

The CDR3 is CASSVRGEYEQYF. The CDR3 region has the DNA TGTGCCAGCAGCGTGCGAGGGGAGTACGAGCAGTACTTC. V usage is TRBV9 and J usage is TRBJ2-7, with D tentatively TRBD1 or TRBD2 (5 bases each). V dropped 2 bases and J dropped 4 bases, with 10 bases sitting between them. The CDR3 has 13 amino acids. Germline V gene data show CDR1 as SGDLS and CDR2 as YYNGEE.

This clonotype was counted ten times or more. This chain joins TRBV7-3 and TRBJ1-2, with D tentatively TRBD1 (5 bases). Trimming stripped 0 bases from V and 8 bases from J, with 10 bases between. Germline V gene data show CDR1 as SGHTA and CDR2 as FQGTGA. The length of the CDR3 is 13 residues. CDR3 amino acids: CASSLTGQGGYTF. CDR3 DNA sequence: TGTGCCAGCAGCTTAACTGGTCAGGGCGGCTACACCTTC.

This chain uses TRBV20-1 with TRBJ2-7, with TRBD2 matching 10 bases. The CDR3 runs to 14 residues. V dropped 3 bases and J dropped 4; count of bases not matched to a gene: 6. CDR1 and CDR2 (germline): DFQATT, SNEGSKA (reference sequence). The CDR3 loop reads CSASPLGLAYEQYF. The CDR3 coding sequence is TGCAGTGCTAGCCCTCTGGGACTAGCGTACGAGCAGTACTTC.

This clonotype was found many times. J is TRBJ2-7 and V is TRBV28; perhaps D is TRBD1 or TRBD2 (5 bases each). V lost 3 bases and J lost 2, with 11 bases in between. Germline loops: CDR1 MDHEN, CDR2 SYDVKM. CDR3 length equals 14 residues. CDR3 in DNA: TGTGCCAGCAGTTTCCGGGACGCCGCCTACGAGCAGTACTTC. It codes for CASSFRDAAYEQYF.

This clonotype was counted a few times. The chain couples TRBV28 to TRBJ2-5, with D uncertain. Germline CDR1 MDHEN, CDR2 SYDVKM. The V gene lost 7 bases and the J gene lost 7 bases, with 16 bases spanning the gap. The CDR3 is 13 amino acids. CDR3 sequence: CASTLRNLGTQYF. CDR3 sequence (DNA): TGTGCCAGCACCCTAAGGAACTTAGGGACCCAGTACTTC.